This TCR beta chain was sequenced in a study of cytomegalovirus exposure and HLA in healthy donors. Study-wide findings and caveats: Using a false discovery rate of 0.05, a later analysis showed that 15,000 to 20,000 TCR beta sequences were associated with HLA alleles.

Comments on this clone: The antigen is undetermined.

The CDR3 loop spans 17 amino acids. Trimming took 3 bases from V and 0 from J, leaving 16 bases between them. Germline CDR1 is SGHRS and CDR2 is YFSETQ. It was with 60 Vbeta and 13 Jbeta primers that the PCR ran. Original methodology: A follow-up analysis tallied 86 million or so unique TCR beta chains, roughly 11 million shared. Assay used: immunoSEQ multiplex PCR; TCRdb lists only in-frame clones, some missing. V and J calls and clone size follow that table, whereas D and trimming were derived from the DNA. The data show some 76,000 clones, with roughly 89% seen just once and 2% held by the top ten.

Sequenced material: PBMCs. The receptor was derived from a woman in her 30s in good health and CMV-seronegative. The rearrangement links TRBV5-1 to TRBJ1-3; D gene uncertain. CDR3 in amino acids: CASSSTVEPSSGNTIYF. Written as DNA, the CDR3 is TGCGCCAGCAGCTCTACAGTGGAACCGAGCTCTGGAAACACCATATATTTT.